This T cell receptor (beta chain) came from a study of shared T cell receptors in the human thymus. Assay: immunoSEQ multiplex PCR; the TCRdb copy retains only in-frame clones and omits some. The sample yields about 380,000 clones, 95% seen once. The CDR3 is 17 amino acids. V lost 5 bases, J lost 4 bases, and 21 bases lay in between. Germline V gene lookup returns CDR1 SGHAT and CDR2 FQNNGV. The receptor was isolated from a human donor. The specimen sequenced was thymocytes. This sequence joins TRBV11-2 and TRBJ1-3; D is possibly TRBD1 (5 bases). The CDR3 reads CASSPNRAGQGGNTIYF. CDR3 nucleotide sequence: TGTGCCAGCAGCCCGAACCGCGCAGGACAAGGAGGAAACACCATATATTTT.